These T cell receptor beta chains were read from a single sample in a study of CD8+CD57+ T cells in acquired aplastic anemia. Using its own MiXCR run on the reads, TCRdb lists one record per CDR3 protein. This table has approximately 98,000 distinct CDR3 sequences, approximately 73% appearing once. Input material: sorted CD4+, CD8+, or CD8+CD57+ T cells (not recorded which) from PBMCs. The receptor set was obtained from a human donor with aplastic anemia. Both conserved end residues are part of each CDR3. The D gene is left open where the match is weak. Rows give clone size only sometimes, using once, few, many, or a class for an expanded clone.

TRBV15	-	TRBJ1-6	-	CATSREGRSNSPLHF	TGTGCCACCAGCAGAGAGGGAAGAAGTAATTCACCCCTCCACTTT
TRBV20-1	-	TRBJ1-2	-	CSAEGPDHLGGYTF	TGCAGTGCCGAGGGGCCAGACCACTTGGGTGGCTACACCTTC
TRBV6-4	-	TRBJ1-2	-	CASSDGGGYYGYTF	TGTGCCAGCAGCGACGGCGGGGGCTACTATGGCTACACCTTC
TRBV19	TRBD1	TRBJ1-6	-	CASKDRVGSPLHF	TGTGCCAGTAAGGACAGGGTTGGCTCACCCCTCCACTTT
TRBV20-1	-	TRBJ1-1	-	CSVQGGPTEAFF	TGCAGTGTTCAGGGCGGTCCCACTGAAGCTTTCTTT
TRBV4-1	TRBD2	TRBJ2-1	-	CASSQGFALAANNEQFF	TGCGCCAGCAGCCAAGGTTTTGCACTAGCGGCCAACAATGAGCAGTTCTTC
TRBV10-3	-	TRBJ1-1	-	CAISPQLSLNTEAFF	TGTGCCATCAGTCCACAACTATCTCTGAACACTGAAGCTTTCTTT
TRBV19	-	TRBJ1-5	many	CASTEGGYDQPQHF	TGTGCCAGTACCGAGGGGGGTTACGATCAGCCCCAGCATTTT
TRBV12-3/TRBV12-4	-	TRBJ2-7	-	CASSLKVYEQYF	TGTGCCAGCAGTTTAAAGGTCTACGAGCAGTACTTC
TRBV20-1	-	TRBJ1-1	-	CSARAGNTEAFF	TGCAGTGCTAGGGCGGGGAACACTGAAGCTTTCTTT
TRBV20-1	TRBD2	TRBJ2-7	-	CSARDHLAATYEQYF	TGCAGTGCTAGAGATCATCTAGCGGCTACCTACGAGCAGTACTTC
TRBV2	-	TRBJ1-2	few	CASSEAVRSQGYTF	TGTGCCAGCAGTGAAGCCGTCCGCTCTCAGGGCTACACCTTC
TRBV15	-	TRBJ1-5	-	CATSEDSSNQPQHF	TGTGCCACCAGCGAGGACAGTAGCAATCAGCCCCAGCATTTT
TRBV20-1	TRBD2	TRBJ2-1	-	CSADLAGGPNEQFF	TGCAGTGCGGATCTAGCGGGGGGGCCTAATGAGCAGTTCTTC
TRBV10-1	TRBD1	TRBJ1-1	few	CASSGTGRHHGEAFF	TGCGCCAGCAGTGGGACAGGCCGCCACCACGGTGAAGCTTTCTTT
TRBV7-6	TRBD1	TRBJ1-2	many	CASSLYPGQGADGYTF	TGTGCCAGCAGCTTATACCCCGGACAGGGGGCAGATGGCTACACCTTC
TRBV9	-	TRBJ2-7	-	CASSLGISAYEQYF	TGTGCCAGCAGCCTGGGGATTTCAGCCTACGAGCAGTACTTC
TRBV7-9	-	TRBJ1-1	-	CASSLLDGDEAFF	TGTGCCAGCAGCTTATTGGACGGGGATGAAGCTTTCTTT
TRBV20-1	-	TRBJ2-3	-	CSAHRATDTQYF	TGCAGTGCACACCGGGCCACAGATACGCAGTATTTT
TRBV4-1	TRBD1	TRBJ2-7	many	CASSQEPPSGTGLYEQYF	TGCGCCAGCAGCCAAGAACCCCCCTCGGGGACAGGACTCTACGAGCAGTACTTC
TRBV20-1	-	TRBJ2-7	few	CSARWGPYEQYF	TGCAGTGCTAGATGGGGCCCCTACGAGCAGTACTTC
TRBV5-1	-	TRBJ2-7	-	CASSLAGGEVQYEQYF	TGCGCCAGCAGCTTGGCCGGTGGGGAGGTCCAATACGAGCAGTACTTC
TRBV10-3	TRBD2	TRBJ2-1	few	CAISTSGRSTYNEQFF	TGTGCCATCTCGACTAGCGGGAGAAGCACCTACAATGAGCAGTTCTTC
TRBV19	TRBD1	TRBJ1-2	few	CASGDSQSYGYTF	TGTGCCAGTGGGGACAGCCAGAGCTATGGCTACACCTTC
TRBV25-1	TRBD2	TRBJ2-7	-	CASSESGAGGYEQYF	TGTGCCAGCAGTGAATCTGGTGCGGGAGGTTACGAGCAGTACTTC
TRBV19	TRBD1	TRBJ2-7	-	CASSQDRGVSYEQYF	TGTGCCAGTAGTCAAGACAGGGGAGTCTCCTACGAGCAGTACTTC
TRBV20-1	-	TRBJ2-5	-	CSAREWGTETQYF	TGCAGTGCTAGGGAATGGGGGACCGAGACCCAGTACTTC
TRBV7-6	-	TRBJ2-7	-	CASSFSAESTYEQYF	TGTGCCAGCAGCTTCAGTGCTGAGTCCACCTACGAGCAGTACTTC
TRBV20-1	TRBD1	TRBJ2-7	once	CSASYTDRAYFRYEQYF	TGCAGTGCTAGCTACACTGACAGGGCCTACTTTCGCTACGAGCAGTACTTC
TRBV7-8	TRBD1	TRBJ1-6	medium-sized	CASSETGSGNSPLHF	TGTGCCAGCAGCGAGACAGGGTCGGGTAATTCACCCCTCCACTTT
TRBV15	-	TRBJ2-3	many	CATSNGGADTQYF	TGTGCCACCAGCAATGGGGGCGCAGATACGCAGTATTTT
TRBV29-1	-	TRBJ2-7	-	CSVVSTVYPYEQYF	TGCAGCGTTGTTTCAACAGTTTACCCCTACGAGCAGTACTTC
TRBV10-3	-	TRBJ2-3	-	CAIAPDRTDTQYF	TGTGCCATCGCCCCGGACCGGACAGATACGCAGTATTTT
TRBV5-8	-	TRBJ2-2	many	CASSSGHLAGELFF	TGTGCCAGCAGCTCTGGACATTTAGCCGGGGAGCTGTTTTTT